One sample yielded the 4 T cell receptor beta chains listed below, sequenced in a study of blood T cell repertoires in COVID-19 (TCRdb year 2020). The library was prepared using the immunoSEQ multiplex PCR assay. Drawn from immuneACCESS, this table holds only the in-frame rearrangements with V and J called that TCRdb kept. Clones are partly lost; checked studies trace under half to an unresolved V gene and leave the rest unexplained. This sample gives 240,000 or so clones in total; roughly 85% of them show up just once. The ten top clones hold about 3.2% of the sample. Input material: peripheral blood. The source is a woman aged 18-30 years with acute or convalescent COVID-19.

This clone has only one observation. CDR3 in amino acids: CATSDFPPGSYNQPQHF. DNA of the CDR3: TGTGCCACCAGTGATTTCCCTCCGGGAAGCTACAATCAGCCCCAGCATTTT. The chain has TRBV24-1 and TRBJ1-5; D not resolved. In germline, CDR1 is KGHDR, CDR2 SFDVKD. The germline V and J ends were trimmed by 1 base and 3 bases, with 15 bases remaining between them. The CDR3 spans 17 residues.

The rearrangement joins TRBV28 to TRBJ2-7; TRBD1 matches 9 bases. V lost 3 bases, J lost 4 bases, and 4 bases stayed unmatched. In germline, CDR1 is MDHEN, CDR2 SYDVKM. This CDR3 has 14 amino acids. CDR3 nucleotide sequence: TGTGCCAGCAGTTTCACAGGGGGCAGGTACGAGCAGTACTTC. It translates to CASSFTGGRYEQYF.

J is TRBJ2-5 and V is TRBV7-9, with 7 bases identical to TRBD2. CDR3 length: 17 residues. Losses at the gene ends were 5 bases for V and 1 base for J; bases not matched to a gene: 13. Germline assignment: CDR1 SEHNR and CDR2 FQNEAQ (reference sequence). The CDR3 coding sequence is TGTGCCAGCAGCCCCATAGCCCCCGGGACTATCCAAGAGACCCAGTACTTC. This translates into CASSPIAPGTIQETQYF. The entire variable domain, with the rest obtained from reference TRBV7-9 and TRBJ2-5, is as follows: DTGVSQNPRHKITKRGQNVTFRCDPISEHNRLYWYRQTLGQGPEFLTYFQNEAQLEKSRLLSDRFSAERPKGSFSTLEIQRTEQGDSAMYLCASSPIAPGTIQETQYFGPGTRLLVL.

The genes are TRBV19 and TRBJ1-3, with D uncertain. With 4 bases removed from V and 4 bases from J, the gap between germline ends came to 11 bases. The length of the CDR3 is 14 residues. Germline V gene lookup returns CDR1 LNHDA and CDR2 SQIVND (reference sequence). DNA of the CDR3: TGTGCCAGTAGTAATCCGGGAAGCGGAAACACCATATATTTT. It encodes CASSNPGSGNTIYF. The whole variable domain, remainder taken from reference TRBV19 and TRBJ1-3, is DGGITQSPKYLFRKEGQNVTLSCEQNLNHDAMYWYRQDPGQGLRLIYYSQIVNDFQKGDIAEGYSVSREKKESFPLTVTSAQKNPTAFYLCASSNPGSGNTIYFGEGSWLTVV.